One sample yielded the 13 T cell receptor beta chains listed below, sequenced in a study of OX40 agonist ivuxolimab in advanced cancers. The assay was immunoSEQ multiplex PCR, and TCRdb's table has in-frame clones only and misses some. Among over 95,000 clones listed, around 90% were seen once. Sequencing used CD4+ or CD8+ T cells sorted from blood, obtained in a trial of the OX40 agonist ivuxolimab. These receptors all stem from an adult with an advanced solid tumor such as melanoma, head and neck, liver or kidney cancer.

V usage is TRBV7-6 and J usage is TRBJ1-5; no definite D call. From germline, CDR1 is SGHVS and CDR2 FNYEAQ. Trimming took off 3 bases at V and 5 bases at J, with 14 bases between the two ends. CDR3 size: 15 residues. CDR3 bases: TGTGCCAGCAGCTTGCCCTGCCTGGGTCATCAGCCCCAGCATTTT. Its translation is CASSLPCLGHQPQHF.

The CDR3 DNA reads TGTGCCAGCAGTGAATCAGGACTCCCGGGCCGCGCCGAGCAGTACTTC. It specifies CASSESGLPGRAEQYF. The V call is TRBV6-1, the J call TRBJ2-7, with D possibly TRBD2 on 5 matching bases. CDR3 length: 16 amino acids. With 2 bases removed from V and 6 bases from J, the gap between germline ends came to 20 bases. CDR1 MNHNS and CDR2 SASEGT come from the germline V gene.

Points on this clone: This CDR3 is also generated by other DNA sequences in the sample. The chain employs TRBV7-9 and TRBJ1-6; TRBD1 matches at 8 bases. Unmatched junction bases numbered 9, after V lost 5 bases and J lost 9 bases. CDR1 and CDR2 from the germline V gene are SEHNR and FQNEAQ (reference sequence). The CDR3 consists of 15 residues. For the CDR3, the DNA is TGTGCCAGCAGCCCGCGCCAGGGGGCAGGTTCACCCCTCCACTTT. This encodes CASSPRQGAGSPLHF.

This sequence joins TRBV27 and TRBJ2-3; TRBD1 is a possible D gene (6 bases). This CDR3 comprises 15 residues. V was shortened by 3 bases and J by 7 bases, with 17 bases between the two germline ends. The germline CDR1 and CDR2 sequences are MNHEY and SMNVEV (reference sequence). The CDR3, as DNA: TGTGCCAGCAGTTTGAACAGGGCTGTATCATATACGCAGTATTTT. Encoded protein: CASSLNRAVSYTQYF.

This chain joins TRBV6-6 and TRBJ1-1; possible D gene TRBD1, 6 bases. Germline V gene sequence: CDR1 MNHNY, CDR2 SVGAGI (reference sequence). This CDR3 comprises 15 residues. V lost 2 bases to trimming and J lost 6 bases, with 16 bases between them. The CDR3 reads CASSYDRLIIPEAFF. The CDR3 DNA follows: TGTGCCAGCAGTTACGACAGGCTTATTATTCCTGAAGCTTTCTTT.

This chain joins TRBV11-3 and TRBJ1-2, with a possible D match to TRBD1 (5 bases). Germline V gives CDR1 SGHNT, CDR2 YENEEA. The CDR3 runs to 13 residues. V was shortened by 4 bases and J by 6 bases, with 12 bases between the two germline ends. The chain's CDR3 is CASSSGEINGYTF. The CDR3 region has the DNA TGTGCCAGCAGCTCGGGGGAGATTAATGGCTACACCTTC.

The V and J genes are TRBV19 and TRBJ1-4, with 8 bases matching TRBD1. The CDR3 length is 15 residues. Germline CDR1 reads LNHDA; CDR2 reads SQIVND (reference sequence). The V and J ends lost 5 bases and 8 bases, in that order; junction bases with no gene match: 10. CDR3 DNA: TGTGCCAGTAGTGACGACAGGGACAGGCGGGAAAAACTGTTTTTT. Its protein product is CASSDDRDRREKLFF. Complete variable domain (other parts from reference TRBV19 and TRBJ1-4): DGGITQSPKYLFRKEGQNVTLSCEQNLNHDAMYWYRQDPGQGLRLIYYSQIVNDFQKGDIAEGYSVSREKKESFPLTVTSAQKNPTAFYLCASSDDRDRREKLFFGSGTQLSVL.

The rearrangement joins TRBV2 to TRBJ1-3; perhaps TRBD1 as D (6 bases). The CDR3 is made up of 16 amino acids. V gave up 5 bases and J gave up 0 bases, with 14 bases separating them. From germline, CDR1 is SNHLY and CDR2 FYNNEI. The CDR3 protein is CASSPLTGSSGNTIYF. The CDR3 nucleotides read TGTGCCAGCAGTCCCCTGACAGGTTCCTCTGGAAACACCATATATTTT.

This clone was counted only a few times. The chain employs TRBV7-3 and TRBJ2-7; no definite D call. The CDR3 length is 13 residues. Trimming removed 5 bases from V and 5 bases from J, with 13 bases in between. Germline assignment: CDR1 SGHTA and CDR2 FQGTGA. CDR3 nucleotides: TGTGCCAGCAGCCCCGGCAGGATCCACGAGCAGTACTTC. It encodes CASSPGRIHEQYF.

V usage is TRBV19 and J usage is TRBJ2-3; maybe TRBD2 (5 bases). The CDR3 consists of 15 residues. Trimming left V 4 bases short and J 2 bases short, with 13 bases between. Germline V lookup: CDR1 LNHDA, CDR2 SQIVND (reference sequence). The CDR3 spells CASSKIPDSTDTQYF. The CDR3 nucleotides are TGTGCCAGTAGTAAGATCCCGGACTCCACAGATACGCAGTATTTT.

The chain recombines TRBV4-3 with TRBJ1-2, with D tentatively TRBD1 (6 bases). The CDR3 is 13 amino acids. The V end was cut by 2 bases, the J end by 7 bases, with 11 bases between. Germline V gives CDR1 LGHNA, CDR2 YSLEER. CDR3 nucleotide sequence: TGCGCCAGCAGCCAATTACAGGGACCTGGCTACACCTTC. Translating it yields CASSQLQGPGYTF.

This clone was recorded only once. V usage is TRBV6-1 and J usage is TRBJ1-2, with TRBD1 identical over 9 bases. V shed 5 bases, J shed 7 bases, and the junction held 8 bases outside the gene matches. Germline CDR1 and CDR2: MNHNS and SASEGT. This CDR3 contains 14 residues. For the CDR3, the DNA is TGTGCCAGCAGTACAGGACAGGGGCTCGGTGGCTACACCTTC. It codes for CASSTGQGLGGYTF.

The V gene is TRBV9, the J gene TRBJ2-1; 9 positions match TRBD2. CDR1 and CDR2 from the germline V gene are SGDLS and YYNGEE. The CDR3 has 15 residues. The V gene end was trimmed by 1 base and the J gene end by 1 base; junction bases not matched to a gene: 0. The chain's CDR3 is CASSVLAGSYNEQFF. CDR3 DNA sequence: TGTGCCAGCAGCGTACTAGCGGGGTCCTACAATGAGCAGTTCTTC. The variable domain in full, with the rest retrieved from reference TRBV9 and TRBJ2-1, is DSGVTQTPKHLITATGQRVTLRCSPRSGDLSVYWYQQSLDQGLQFLIQYYNGEERAKGNILERFSAQQFPDLHSELNLSSLELGDSALYFCASSVLAGSYNEQFFGPGTRLTVL.